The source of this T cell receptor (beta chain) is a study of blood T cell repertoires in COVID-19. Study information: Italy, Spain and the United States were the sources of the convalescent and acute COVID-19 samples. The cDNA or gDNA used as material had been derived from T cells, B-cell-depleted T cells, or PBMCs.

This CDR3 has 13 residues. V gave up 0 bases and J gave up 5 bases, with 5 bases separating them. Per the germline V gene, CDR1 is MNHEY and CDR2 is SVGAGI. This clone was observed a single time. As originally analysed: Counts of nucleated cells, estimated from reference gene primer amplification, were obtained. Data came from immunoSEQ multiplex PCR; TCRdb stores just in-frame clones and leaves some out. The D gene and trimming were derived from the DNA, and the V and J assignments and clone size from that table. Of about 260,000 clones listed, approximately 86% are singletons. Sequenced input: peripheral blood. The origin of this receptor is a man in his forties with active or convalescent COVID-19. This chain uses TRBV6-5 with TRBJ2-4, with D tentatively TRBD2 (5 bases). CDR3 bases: TGTGCCAGCAGTTACTCCGGGGAAAACATTCAGTACTTC. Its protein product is CASSYSGENIQYF.